What follows describes a single T cell receptor (beta chain). Its specificity is not known. These data originate in a study of vaccination effects on CD4 cells after COVID-19. Peptide-pool stimulation followed by sequencing identified expanded antigen-specific CD4+ clonotypes in the ViraFEST assay. At the end of roughly ten days of culture, CD4+ T cells were isolated. Neither prior SARS-CoV-2 infection nor positive nucleocapsid antibodies were present in the vaccine recipients. Days 3 and 7 were when half the medium was replaced with IL-2 medium. TCRdb's table, derived via immunoSEQ multiplex PCR, lists solely in-frame clones and lacks some. The sample lists roughly 52,000 clones; 55% to 75% were seen once. The clonotype was recovered from a human donor who received a COVID-19 vaccine. This material consisted of CD4+ T cells from PBMCs cultured with SARS-CoV-2 spike peptides, taken before COVID-19 vaccination.

DNA of the CDR3: TGTGCCAGTGTGGGGGGCTACGAGCAGTACTTC. Translation: CASVGGYEQYF. The chain has TRBV18 and TRBJ2-7; D might be TRBD2 (6 bases). Trimming stripped 9 bases from V and 3 bases from J, with 9 bases between. The CDR3 spans 11 residues. Germline values: CDR1 KGHSH, CDR2 LQKENI.